The sample holds many counts of the clone carrying this T cell receptor (beta chain). This specimen belongs to a study of T cells in Graves' hyperthyroidism and ophthalmopathy. The TCR beta CDR3 regions underwent amplification using RNA transcripts as the source. A first-round RT-PCR of the TCR CDR3 used the HTBI primer set. TCRdb re-called the multiplex PCR reads with MiXCR, one entry per CDR3 protein. The top ten clones hold around 7% of a sample with around 600,000 distinct CDR3 sequences, 13% to 15% of them seen once. The CDR3 runs 14 residues. From germline, CDR1 is SGHTA and CDR2 FQGNSA. With 5 bases removed from V and 5 bases from J, the gap between germline ends came to 15 bases.

V gene TRBV7-2 combines with J gene TRBJ2-5, with D unclear. The clonotype originates from a woman aged 18-29 years with Graves' ophthalmopathy. Sequencing input: blood. The CDR3 region is CASSPVSLWETQYF. The CDR3 nucleotides are TGTGCCAGCAGCCCCGTCAGCCTCTGGGAGACCCAGTACTTC.